This T cell receptor (beta chain) emerged from a study of T cells after yellow fever vaccination. The CDR3 contains 12 residues. The V end lost 3 bases, the J end lost 3 bases, and 2 bases lay between the germline ends. This clonotype has only a few counts. TCRdb reprocessed the 5' RACE reads via MiXCR and lists one record per CDR3 protein. The sample contains 300,000 to 350,000 distinct CDR3 sequences, around 4.4% of which appear only once. The chain is built from TRBV12-3 or TRBV12-4 and TRBJ1-4; unclear D gene. The sequence was obtained from a man younger than 35 who received the YFV17D yellow fever vaccine. The material was PBMCs, obtained 15 days after the yellow fever booster vaccination. CDR3 sequence: CASSFSNEKLFF. DNA for the CDR3: TGTGCCAGCAGTTTCTCTAATGAAAAACTGTTTTTT.